These 6 T cell receptor beta chains came from one sample sequenced in a study of early T cells in non-severe SARS-CoV-2 infection. TCRdb fed the 5' RACE reads into MiXCR, producing one record per CDR3 protein. Of tens of thousands of distinct CDR3 sequences in the sample, roughly an eighth were seen once. The sample consisted of whole blood. These receptors all come from an adult who was a healthcare worker with PCR-confirmed SARS-CoV-2 infection or an uninfected control (not recorded which).

The rearrangement uses TRBV6-6 and TRBJ1-2, with 9 bases aligning to TRBD1. Germline CDR1 MNHNY, CDR2 SVGAGI (reference sequence). The CDR3 loop spans 14 amino acids. Trimming took 0 bases from V and 4 from J; bases not matched to a gene: 0. CDR3: CASSYSTGGYGYTF. The DNA of the CDR3 is TGTGCCAGCAGTTACTCGACAGGGGGCTATGGCTACACCTTC.

This clonotype was observed a handful of times. The V and J genes are TRBV4-3 and TRBJ1-4; D unresolved. Germline loops: CDR1 LGHNA, CDR2 YSLEER. The CDR3 contains 16 residues. Between the trimmed V and J ends, which lost 4 bases and 8 bases, there was a span of 20 bases. DNA for the CDR3: TGCGCCAGCAGCCCGACCTGGTTCGGGCTGGGCGAAAAACTGTTTTTT. Translation: CASSPTWFGLGEKLFF.

The chain uses TRBV7-2 and TRBJ1-6; D perhaps matches TRBD1 (5 bases). The ends were cut back, 0 bases at V and 8 bases at J, with 8 bases in the middle. Germline V gives CDR1 SGHTA, CDR2 FQGNSA. The CDR3 contains 14 residues. The CDR3 spells CASSLAGGDSPLHF. CDR3 DNA sequence: TGTGCCAGCAGCTTAGCGGGGGGAGATTCACCCCTCCACTTT.

V gene TRBV24-1 combines with J gene TRBJ1-1, with 9 bases lining up with TRBD1. The CDR3 contains 15 residues. In germline, CDR1 is KGHDR, CDR2 SFDVKD. J gave up 3 bases and V 3 bases, and 4 bases lay outside the gene matches. CDR3 in DNA: TGTGCCACCAGTGATGGGGACAGGGTCGACACTGAAGCTTTCTTT. Translated, it gives CATSDGDRVDTEAFF.

This clonotype was detected a few times. The J gene is TRBJ2-1, the V gene TRBV15; no reliable D call. Germline V lookup: CDR1 LNHNV, CDR2 YYDKDF (reference sequence). The CDR3 loop spans 15 amino acids. V was trimmed by 0 bases and J by 1 base, leaving 7 bases between them. The CDR3 bases are TGTGCCACCAGCAGAGAGGACGGATCCTACAATGAGCAGTTCTTC. Its translation: CATSREDGSYNEQFF.

This clonotype is termed medium-sized. The V and J genes are TRBV7-2 and TRBJ2-1; 9 nucleotides align to TRBD1. Germline V gene sequence: CDR1 SGHTA, CDR2 FQGNSA. V shed 3 bases and J 3 bases; nucleotides not matched to a gene: 3. The CDR3 is 15 residues long. The CDR3 loop reads CASSFGQGNYNEQFF. The CDR3, as DNA: TGTGCCAGCAGCTTTGGACAGGGGAACTACAATGAGCAGTTCTTC.